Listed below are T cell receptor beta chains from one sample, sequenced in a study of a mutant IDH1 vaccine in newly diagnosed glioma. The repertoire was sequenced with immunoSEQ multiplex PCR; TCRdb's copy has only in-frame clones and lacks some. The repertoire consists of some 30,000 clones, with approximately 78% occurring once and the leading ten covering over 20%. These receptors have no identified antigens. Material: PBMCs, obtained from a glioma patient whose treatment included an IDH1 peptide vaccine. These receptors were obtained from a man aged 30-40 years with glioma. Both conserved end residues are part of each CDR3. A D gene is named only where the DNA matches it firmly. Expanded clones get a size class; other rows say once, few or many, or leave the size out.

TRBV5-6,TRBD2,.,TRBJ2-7,CASGAGGQYEQYF,TGTGCCAGCGGGGCGGGAGGGCAATACGAGCAGTACTTC
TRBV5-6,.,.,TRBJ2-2,CASSFDRTSGGAGELFF,TGTGCCAGCAGCTTCGACAGGACTAGTGGCGGCGCCGGGGAGCTGTTTTTT
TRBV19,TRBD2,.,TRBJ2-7,CASSWSSGTYEQYF,TGTGCCAGTAGTTGGTCTAGCGGTACCTACGAGCAGTACTTC
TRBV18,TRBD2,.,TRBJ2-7,CASSPTRTSGSYEQYF,TGTGCCAGCTCACCCACCCGGACTAGCGGGAGTTACGAGCAGTACTTC
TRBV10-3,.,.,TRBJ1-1,CATQRVWGTEAFF,TGTGCCACCCAACGGGTATGGGGCACTGAAGCTTTCTTT
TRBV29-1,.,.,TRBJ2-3,CSVVRGRADTQYF,TGCAGCGTTGTTCGGGGCAGGGCAGATACGCAGTATTTT
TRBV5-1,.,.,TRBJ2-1,CASSLTRNSNEQFF,TGCGCCAGCAGCTTGACTAGGAATAGTAATGAGCAGTTCTTC
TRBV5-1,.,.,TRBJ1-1,CASSATTGLNTEAFF,TGCGCCAGCAGCGCCACCACCGGTCTGAACACTGAAGCTTTCTTT
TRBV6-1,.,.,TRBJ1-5,CASSEAGGMISNQPQHF,TGTGCCAGCAGTGAAGCTGGAGGGATGATTAGCAATCAGCCCCAGCATTTT
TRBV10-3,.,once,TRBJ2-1,CAIRIIRGASYNEQFF,TGTGCCATCAGAATTATCCGGGGGGCCTCCTACAATGAGCAGTTCTTC
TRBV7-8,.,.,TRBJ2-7,CASSFLGDFSYEQYF,TGTGCCAGCAGCTTTTTGGGGGACTTTTCCTACGAGCAGTACTTC
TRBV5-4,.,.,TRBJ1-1,CASSPPTWPGNTEAFF,TGTGCCAGCAGCCCTCCTACCTGGCCGGGAAACACTGAAGCTTTCTTT
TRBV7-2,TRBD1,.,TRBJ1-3,CASSSGQGWRVGNTIYF,TGTGCCAGCAGCTCAGGACAGGGCTGGAGAGTTGGAAACACCATATATTTT
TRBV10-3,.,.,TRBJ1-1,CAVGGRENTEAFF,TGTGCCGTAGGCGGCAGGGAGAACACTGAAGCTTTCTTT
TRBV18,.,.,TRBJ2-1,CASSPGGLVSYNEQFF,TGTGCCAGCTCACCAGGCGGTTTGGTCTCCTACAATGAGCAGTTCTTC
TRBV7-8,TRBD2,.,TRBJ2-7,CASSPGPLAAYEQYF,TGTGCCAGCAGCCCCGGCCCACTAGCGGCCTACGAGCAGTACTTC
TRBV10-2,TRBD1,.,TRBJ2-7,CASSGGRGRSEQYF,TGCGCCAGCTCTGGGGGCAGGGGGCGTAGCGAGCAGTACTTC
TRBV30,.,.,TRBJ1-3,CAWSLRSGNTIYF,TGTGCCTGGAGTCTCCGCTCTGGAAACACCATATATTTT
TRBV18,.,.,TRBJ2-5,CASSPLGQTQYF,TGTGCCAGCTCACCACTAGGGCAGACCCAGTACTTC
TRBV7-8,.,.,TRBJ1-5,CASSPLGYSNQPQHF,TGTGCCAGCAGCCCCCTAGGCTATAGCAATCAGCCCCAGCATTTT
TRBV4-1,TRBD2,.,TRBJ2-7,CASSQSSGSIYEQYF,TGCGCCAGCAGCCAGTCTAGCGGGAGTATCTACGAGCAGTACTTC
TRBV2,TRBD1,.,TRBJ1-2,CASSGDRGYTFYGYTF,TGTGCCAGCAGTGGGGACAGGGGTTATACCTTCTATGGCTACACCTTC
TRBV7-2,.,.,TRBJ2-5,CASSLAGNGRETQYF,TGTGCCAGCAGCTTAGCAGGGAATGGCCGGGAGACCCAGTACTTC
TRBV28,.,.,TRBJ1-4,CASSTLGLGGEKLFF,TGTGCCAGCAGTACTTTGGGGTTAGGAGGTGAAAAACTGTTTTTT
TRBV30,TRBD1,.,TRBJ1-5,CAASGQHNQPQHF,TGTGCCGCTTCGGGACAGCACAATCAGCCCCAGCATTTT
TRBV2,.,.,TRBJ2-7,CASRVVATYEQYF,TGTGCCAGCAGGGTGGTCGCGACCTACGAGCAGTACTTC
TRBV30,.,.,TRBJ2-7,CAWSGRGREQYF,TGTGCCTGGAGCGGACGGGGCAGGGAGCAGTACTTC
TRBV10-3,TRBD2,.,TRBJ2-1,CAISGLAGGREQFF,TGTGCCATCAGTGGCTTAGCGGGGGGACGTGAGCAGTTCTTC
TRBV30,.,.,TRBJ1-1,CAWSSDTEAFF,TGTGCCTGGAGTAGTGACACTGAAGCTTTCTTT
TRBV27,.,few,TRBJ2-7,CASSLWGQVGEQYF,TGTGCCAGCAGTTTATGGGGCCAGGTTGGCGAGCAGTACTTC
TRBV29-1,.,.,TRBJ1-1,CSAKTPGSMNTEAFF,TGCAGCGCCAAGACCCCAGGGTCCATGAACACTGAAGCTTTCTTT
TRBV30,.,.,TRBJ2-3,CAWSESGGTQYF,TGTGCCTGGAGTGAGTCCGGCGGAACGCAGTATTTT
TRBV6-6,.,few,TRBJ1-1,CASNGYGSEAFF,TGTGCCAGCAACGGGTACGGGTCTGAAGCTTTCTTT
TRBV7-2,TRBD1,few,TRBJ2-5,CASSLEGGRLRQTQYF,TGTGCCAGCAGCTTAGAAGGGGGCCGTCTCCGGCAGACCCAGTACTTC
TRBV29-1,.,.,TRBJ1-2,CSVEPTGQANYGYTF,TGCAGCGTTGAACCGACGGGTCAAGCTAACTATGGCTACACCTTC